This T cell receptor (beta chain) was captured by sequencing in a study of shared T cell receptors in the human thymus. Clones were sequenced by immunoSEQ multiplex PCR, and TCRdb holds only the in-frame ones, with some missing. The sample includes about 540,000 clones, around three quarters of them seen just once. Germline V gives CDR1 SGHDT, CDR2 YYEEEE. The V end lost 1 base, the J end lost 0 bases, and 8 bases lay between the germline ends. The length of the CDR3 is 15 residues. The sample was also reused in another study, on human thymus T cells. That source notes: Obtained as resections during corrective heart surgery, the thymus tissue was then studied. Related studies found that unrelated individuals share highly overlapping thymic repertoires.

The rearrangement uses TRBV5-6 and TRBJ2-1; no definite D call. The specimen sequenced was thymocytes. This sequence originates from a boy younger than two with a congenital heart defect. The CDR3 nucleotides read TGTGCCAGCAGCTTGCTAAGAAGCTCCTACAATGAGCAGTTCTTC. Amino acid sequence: CASSLLRSSYNEQFF. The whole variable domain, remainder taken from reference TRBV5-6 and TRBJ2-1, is DAGVTQSPTHLIKTRGQQVTLRCSPKSGHDTVSWYQQALGQGPQFIFQYYEEEERQRGNFPDRFSGHQFPNYSSELNVNALLLGDSALYLCASSLLRSSYNEQFFGPGTRLTVL.